One sample yielded the 30 T cell receptor beta chains listed below, sequenced in a study of shared T cell receptors in the human thymus. The data were produced by immunoSEQ multiplex PCR, yet TCRdb's version contains in-frame clones alone and is incomplete. This table holds hundreds of thousands of clones, around 87% found once. These data were also reused for a study on human thymus T cells.

Source material: thymocytes. These receptors all stem from a boy under two years old with a congenital heart defect.

The rearrangement joins TRBV28 to TRBJ2-5; 10 nucleotides line up with TRBD2. Germline V gene sequence: CDR1 MDHEN, CDR2 SYDVKM. The length of the CDR3 is 18 residues. V trimming: 3 bases; J trimming: 2 bases; junction bases outside the gene matches: 12. CDR3 protein: CASSFPPNGLADQETQYF. The DNA of the CDR3 is TGTGCCAGCAGTTTCCCTCCGAACGGACTAGCGGATCAAGAGACCCAGTACTTC.

The chain recombines TRBV4-2 with TRBJ2-5; TRBD2 matches at 9 bases. Germline V gene sequence: CDR1 LGHNA, CDR2 YNFKEQ. This CDR3 is built from 19 residues. After removal of 0 bases from V and 4 bases from J, the junction contained 15 bases not matched to a gene. The CDR3 DNA is TGTGCCAGCAGCCAAGACGACCACCTCGGACTAGCGAAAGGAGAGACCCAGTACTTC. Translating it yields CASSQDDHLGLAKGETQYF.

The chain employs TRBV14 and TRBJ2-3, with a tentative D call TRBD2 (6 bases). V shed 4 bases and J shed 6 bases, with 17 bases lying between them. CDR1 and CDR2 (germline): SGHDN, FVKESK. This CDR3 has 15 residues. The CDR3 reads CASSPRGRDSDTQYF. The CDR3 DNA follows: TGTGCCAGCAGCCCAAGGGGCAGGGACTCCGATACGCAGTATTTT.

The chain employs TRBV10-1 and TRBJ2-7; 13 positions agree with TRBD2. The CDR3 runs 17 residues. CDR1 WNHNN and CDR2 SYGVQD come from the germline V gene (reference sequence). J gave up 2 bases and V 2 bases, and 6 bases lay outside the gene matches. The chain's CDR3 is CASSETGTSGIPYEQYF. CDR3 sequence (DNA): TGCGCCAGCAGTGAGACAGGGACTAGCGGGATACCCTACGAGCAGTACTTC.

The CDR3 DNA sequence: TGTGCCACCAGCAGAGTGGGAGGGTTAGGACTAGCGGGAGGCGAGCAGTACTTC. It is translated as CATSRVGGLGLAGGEQYF. The chain joins TRBV15 to TRBJ2-7; 14 positions match TRBD2. V was clipped by 1 base and J by 6 bases; unmatched bases: 11. The CDR3 totals 18 residues. CDR1 and CDR2 from the germline V gene are LNHNV and YYDKDF (reference sequence).

This chain uses TRBV9 with TRBJ2-3, with no clear D. The CDR3 is 12 amino acids. CDR1 and CDR2 from the germline V gene are SGDLS and YYNGEE. Trimming removed 7 bases from V and 1 base from J, with 7 bases in between. CDR3 nucleotides: TGTGCCAGCGGTTCGGGCACAGATACGCAGTATTTT. Translating it yields CASGSGTDTQYF.

The rearrangement joins TRBV27 to TRBJ2-3, with 7 bases aligning to TRBD2. This CDR3 is built from 14 residues. Germline CDR1 MNHEY, CDR2 SMNVEV (reference sequence). V dropped 8 bases and J dropped 4; count of bases not matched to a gene: 9. CDR3 nucleotides: TGTGCCAGCTCGGTGGGAGGGCCAGCAGATACGCAGTATTTT. Translated, it gives CASSVGGPADTQYF.

The rearrangement links TRBV30 to TRBJ2-7, with TRBD2 identical over 10 bases. Losses at the gene ends were 2 bases for V and 0 bases for J; bases not matched to a gene: 4. The CDR3 consists of 15 residues. Germline V lookup: CDR1 GTSNPN, CDR2 SVGIG (reference sequence). CDR3 residues: CAWSIRTSGSYEQYF. The CDR3 DNA sequence: TGTGCCTGGAGTATAAGGACTAGCGGCTCCTACGAGCAGTACTTC.

The rearrangement uses TRBV27 and TRBJ2-7; 9 bases match TRBD1. The CDR3 consists of 15 residues. Trimming at V came to 5 bases and at J to 1 base, leaving 6 bases not matched to a gene. Germline CDR1 is MNHEY and CDR2 is SMNVEV (reference sequence). In nucleotides, the CDR3 is TGTGCCAGCAGTGACAGGGGGGGGTGGTCCTACGAGCAGTACTTC. It encodes CASSDRGGWSYEQYF.

This clone was picked up a small number of times. This chain links TRBV28 with TRBJ2-7; 7 bases fit TRBD1. The V gene end was trimmed by 7 bases and the J gene end by 2 bases; junction bases not matched to a gene: 14. From germline, CDR1 is MDHEN and CDR2 SYDVKM. The CDR3 runs to 16 residues. CDR3 loop: CASTSRPGQSPYEQYF. CDR3 nucleotides: TGTGCCAGCACAAGCCGACCGGGACAGTCTCCCTACGAGCAGTACTTC.

The gene calls are TRBV19 and TRBJ2-3, with 11 bases matching TRBD1. The ends lost 6 bases at V and 0 bases at J; junction bases unmatched: 14. CDR1 LNHDA and CDR2 SQIVND come from the germline V gene (reference sequence). CDR3 size: 19 residues. For the CDR3, the DNA is TGTGCCAGTAGCCCAGCCGGGACAGGGGGTGCACCTAGCACAGATACGCAGTATTTT. This gives the protein CASSPAGTGGAPSTDTQYF.

The chain uses TRBV4-2 and TRBJ2-1; 7 bases fit TRBD1. This CDR3 is built from 16 residues. The ends lost 3 bases at V and 2 bases at J; junction bases unmatched: 7. CDR1 and CDR2 from the germline V gene are LGHNA and YNFKEQ. This CDR3 is CASSHLPDRTYNEQFF. The CDR3 nucleotides read TGTGCCAGCAGCCACCTGCCGGACAGGACCTACAATGAGCAGTTCTTC.

The chain's CDR3 is CASSLGRETALAGEGVDEQYF. DNA for the CDR3: TGTGCCAGCAGTTTAGGGAGGGAAACCGCCCTAGCGGGAGAAGGCGTTGACGAGCAGTACTTC. This chain connects TRBV28 to TRBJ2-7, with 10 bases fitting TRBD2. The CDR3 has 21 residues. V lost 2 bases, J lost 5 bases, and 24 bases stayed unmatched. Germline V gene sequence: CDR1 MDHEN, CDR2 SYDVKM.

This chain joins TRBV10-1 and TRBJ2-3; TRBD2 matches at 13 bases. Germline CDR1 is WNHNN and CDR2 is SYGVQD (reference sequence). V dropped 11 bases and J dropped 4; count of bases not matched to a gene: 12. There are 16 residues in the CDR3. In DNA, the CDR3 is TGCGCCGGAATACAACTAGCGGGAGGGCACCCAGATACGCAGTATTTT. Translating it yields CAGIQLAGGHPDTQYF.

This chain joins TRBV10-3 and TRBJ2-1; D is possibly TRBD2 (6 bases). Germline CDR1 is ENHRY and CDR2 is SYGVKD. This CDR3 region has 14 residues. Trimming removed 7 bases at V and 4 bases at J, with 14 bases between. The DNA for the CDR3 is TGTGCCATCATTAAGGAGGGGTCGTACAATGAGCAGTTCTTC. This encodes CAIIKEGSYNEQFF.

The chain carries TRBV27 and TRBJ2-1; TRBD1 matches 11 bases. In germline, CDR1 is MNHEY, CDR2 SMNVEV (reference sequence). This CDR3 is built from 15 residues. The ends lost 2 bases at V and 9 bases at J; junction bases unmatched: 6. In DNA, the CDR3 is TGTGCCAGCAGTTTACACGGGACAGGGGGAAGTGAGCAGTTCTTC. Translation gives CASSLHGTGGSEQFF.

The chain links TRBV4-3 to TRBJ1-2, with D tentatively TRBD1 (6 bases). CDR1 LGHNA and CDR2 YSLEER come from the germline V gene. CDR3 length: 19 amino acids. The germline V and J ends were trimmed by 0 bases and 5 bases, with 25 bases remaining between them. CDR3 in amino acids: CASSQDETRQVPELYGYTF. The CDR3 DNA sequence: TGCGCCAGCAGCCAAGATGAGACCAGACAGGTCCCAGAGCTATATGGCTACACCTTC.

The chain combines TRBV27 with TRBJ2-7, with TRBD2 as a possible D gene (7 bases). Germline CDR1 MNHEY, CDR2 SMNVEV (reference sequence). The germline V and J ends were trimmed by 3 bases and 2 bases, with 11 bases remaining between them. The CDR3 sequence is 14 residues long. The CDR3: CASSFGGLAYEQYF. The CDR3 nucleotides read TGTGCCAGCAGTTTCGGGGGGCTGGCCTACGAGCAGTACTTC.

The chain links TRBV7-2 to TRBJ2-5; possibly TRBD2 for D (7 bases). The V gene's germline CDR1 is SGHTA and CDR2 FQGNSA. Trimming shortened V by 1 base and J by 3 bases, and 18 bases separated the two germline ends. CDR3 size: 17 residues. The CDR3 nucleotides are TGTGCCAGCAGCTTAGGGGCTAGCGGAGGGGGAAAAGAGACCCAGTACTTC. Translation: CASSLGASGGGKETQYF.

V gene TRBV13 combines with J gene TRBJ2-7; TRBD2 is a possible D gene (5 bases). V was pared by 5 bases and J by 6 bases, with 20 bases between. Germline-derived CDR1 and CDR2 are PRHDT and FYEKMQ (reference sequence). The CDR3 sequence is 15 residues long. The CDR3 spells CASSQSTPEGCEQYF. The CDR3 DNA reads TGTGCCAGCAGCCAATCTACGCCCGAGGGTTGCGAGCAGTACTTC.

CDR3 amino acids: CASGRLAGNEQFF. CDR3 DNA sequence: TGTGCCAGCGGAAGGCTAGCGGGGAATGAGCAGTTCTTC. The V gene is TRBV11-2, the J gene TRBJ2-1, with 9 nucleotides matching TRBD2. Germline V gene sequence: CDR1 SGHAT, CDR2 FQNNGV. The junction had 6 bases not matched to a gene; V was cut back by 8 bases and J by 7 bases. The CDR3 contains 13 residues. Variable domain in full (rest from reference TRBV11-2 and TRBJ2-1): EAGVAQSPRYKIIEKRQSVAFWCNPISGHATLYWYQQILGQGPKLLIQFQNNGVVDDSQLPKDRFSAERLKGVDSTLKIQPAKLEDSAVYLCASGRLAGNEQFFGPGTRLTVL.

The chain joins TRBV10-1 to TRBJ2-1, with a possible D match to TRBD2 (5 bases). This CDR3 has 15 amino acids. V shed 5 bases and J shed 4 bases, with 15 bases lying between them. Germline V gene sequence: CDR1 WNHNN, CDR2 SYGVQD (reference sequence). CDR3 loop: CASSPRTFEYNEQFF. The DNA for the CDR3 is TGCGCCAGCAGTCCCCGGACTTTTGAGTACAATGAGCAGTTCTTC.

This sequence joins TRBV5-6 and TRBJ2-1, with TRBD2 matching over 14 bases. The CDR3 is 18 residues long. The junction had 14 bases not matched to a gene; V was cut back by 4 bases and J by 8 bases. Germline V gene sequence: CDR1 SGHDT, CDR2 YYEEEE. In DNA form, the CDR3 reads TGTGCCAGCAGCCCGAGAGGACTAGCGGGAGGTCTCAGCTATGAGCAGTTCTTC. This gives the protein CASSPRGLAGGLSYEQFF.

This clone was seen more than once but under ten times. The gene calls are TRBV7-8 and TRBJ2-7; possibly TRBD1 for D (6 bases). Trimming removed 6 bases at V and 5 bases at J, with 11 bases between. The CDR3 is made up of 12 amino acids. Germline V gene data show CDR1 as SGHVS and CDR2 as FQNEAQ. CDR3 in amino acids: CASSFQGNEQYF. Here the CDR3 DNA reads TGTGCCAGCAGTTTCCAGGGGAACGAGCAGTACTTC. Complete variable domain (other parts from reference TRBV7-8 and TRBJ2-7): GAGVSQSPRYKVAKRGQDVALRCDPISGHVSLFWYQQALGQGPEFLTYFQNEAQLDKSGLPSDRFFAERPEGSVSTLKIQRTQQEDSAVYLCASSFQGNEQYFGPGTRLTVT.

This chain connects TRBV10-3 to TRBJ2-3, with D tentatively TRBD2 (6 bases). Germline CDR1 and CDR2: ENHRY and SYGVKD. The length of the CDR3 is 15 residues. Trimming took off 9 bases at V and 4 bases at J, with 20 bases between the two ends. CDR3 DNA: TGTGCCATGGGTAAGCGCGGGGCCTCCCCAGATACGCAGTATTTT. This translates into CAMGKRGASPDTQYF.

This rearrangement joins TRBV6-4 to TRBJ2-1, with D maybe TRBD1 (5 bases). The CDR3 totals 14 residues. CDR1 MRHNA and CDR2 SNTAGT come from the germline V gene. Deletions cut 0 bases from V and 8 bases from J, with 11 bases between. The DNA for the CDR3 is TGTGCCAGCAGTGACTCGAACGTCAGGGATGAGCAGTTCTTC. Its translation: CASSDSNVRDEQFF.

The chain links TRBV10-2 to TRBJ2-5, with 7 nucleotides matching TRBD2. The CDR3 loop spans 17 amino acids. Unmatched junction bases numbered 12, after V lost 2 bases and J lost 3 bases. Germline V gene sequence: CDR1 WSHSY, CDR2 SAAADI. For the CDR3, the DNA is TGCGCCAGCAGTGAGCCAGAGGGGCTAGCGGAAAAAGAGACCCAGTACTTC. This translates into CASSEPEGLAEKETQYF.

This chain connects TRBV29-1 to TRBJ2-7; TRBD1 agrees at 7 bases. The CDR3 is made up of 13 amino acids. CDR1 and CDR2 from the germline V gene are SQVTM and ANQGSEA. Losses at the gene ends were 2 bases for V and 5 bases for J; bases not matched to a gene: 6. CDR3 sequence: CSVEKDRADEQYF. CDR3 DNA sequence: TGCAGCGTTGAAAAAGACAGGGCAGACGAGCAGTACTTC.

CDR3 sequence: CASSWGREGRDEQYF. DNA of the CDR3: TGTGCCAGCAGTTGGGGGCGGGAGGGCCGGGACGAGCAGTACTTC. The genes are TRBV27 and TRBJ2-7, with 9 bases lining up with TRBD2. V was pared by 4 bases and J by 5 bases, with 9 bases of the junction left unmatched. This CDR3 is 15 amino acids long. CDR1 is MNHEY and CDR2 is SMNVEV in the germline V gene (reference sequence).

This clone was seen just once. The chain links TRBV5-1 to TRBJ2-3, with D possibly TRBD2 on 5 matching bases. The germline CDR1 and CDR2 sequences are SGHRS and YFSETQ. V was clipped by 0 bases and J by 1 base, with 9 bases between them. The CDR3 extends over 15 amino acids. CDR3 sequence (DNA): TGCGCCAGCAGCTTGGACGGGATGGGCACAGATACGCAGTATTTT. This translates into CASSLDGMGTDTQYF.